The T cell receptor (beta chain) described here comes from a study of T cell responses to AZD1222 COVID-19 vaccine. Germline V gene data show CDR1 as LNHDA and CDR2 as SQIVND (reference sequence). J gave up 7 bases and V 6 bases, and 5 bases lay outside the gene matches. The CDR3 is made up of 13 amino acids. Using immunoSEQ multiplex PCR, the repertoire was profiled, and TCRdb retains in-frame clones only, with some absent. The sample lists 80,000 or so clones; about 82% were seen once. V and J are TRBV19 and TRBJ1-5; 8 bases line up with TRBD1. The origin of this receptor is an adult in good health. Sequenced material: peripheral blood, taken on day 0 of AZD1222 vaccination. As DNA, the CDR3 is TGTGCCAGTAGCACCGACAGGGGACAGCCCCAGCATTTT. Translation: CASSTDRGQPQHF.